This T cell receptor (beta chain) came from a study of control samples from healthy donors and cancer patients. TCRdb's copy holds only in-frame clones and misses some; the assay was immunoSEQ multiplex PCR. The sample has 150,000 to 200,000 clones, 70% to 90% seen once; the top ten hold approximately 12%. The germline V gene encodes CDR1 SNHLY and CDR2 FYNNEI. V was pared by 7 bases and J by 4 bases, with 10 bases between. The CDR3 is 12 residues long. The chain links TRBV2 to TRBJ1-2; no reliable D call. This TCR was recovered from a man aged 25-45 years in good health. Sequences were obtained from blood. The CDR3 sequence: CASMPVGYGYTF. CDR3 DNA sequence: TGTGCCAGCATGCCGGTCGGCTATGGCTACACCTTC.